This TCR beta chain appears in the sequencing data of a study of blood T cell repertoires in COVID-19. For the study at large: From the United States, Italy and Spain came samples of acute and convalescent COVID-19.

J lost 10 bases, V lost 5 bases, and 9 bases had no gene match. This CDR3 comprises 14 residues. CDR1 and CDR2 from the germline V gene are LNHDA and SQIVND (reference sequence). Under the authors' procedure: The assay estimated nucleated cells by amplifying reference gene primers. The repertoire was sequenced with immunoSEQ multiplex PCR; TCRdb's copy has only in-frame clones and lacks some. The V and J calls and clone size are taken from that table; D and trimming were inferred from the DNA. The repertoire holds under 300,000 clones, with 80% to 90% as singletons. It was within 2 weeks before study entry that exposed participants met a COVID-19 case.

The sequence came from a woman in her thirties or forties who had been exposed to COVID-19. Sequences were obtained from PBMCs or T cells enriched from blood (not recorded which). The chain employs TRBV19 and TRBJ1-2; TRBD1 agrees at 11 bases. The CDR3 here is CASSEDRGRFDYTF. The CDR3 DNA sequence: TGTGCCAGTAGTGAGGACAGGGGGCGATTCGACTACACCTTC.